This TCR beta chain appears in the sequencing data of a study of CD8 T cells in ankylosing spondylitis. The study's findings and limits: Previously reported in reactive arthritis synovial fluid and blood were some of the motif variants. As reported, disease-linked clones showed significant enrichment in matched ankylosing spondylitis synovial fluid. Ankylosing spondylitis blood seemed to carry a telltale TCR beta motif made of roughly eight highly homologous variants.

The CDR3 extends over 13 amino acids. Germline V gene lookup returns CDR1 SQVTM and CDR2 ANQGSEA. Trimming stripped 3 bases from V and 4 bases from J, with 12 bases between. A quantitative 5'-RACE method, one with molecular barcodes, was used to make TCR beta libraries. TCRdb re-called the 5' RACE reads with MiXCR, one entry per CDR3 protein. The sample carries 650,000 to 800,000 distinct CDR3 sequences, 19% recorded once. This clonotype has ten or more counts. Antigen specificity is unknown. The sequenced material came from blood, either unsorted or a sorted T cell fraction (not recorded which). This TCR was sampled from a male donor with ankylosing spondylitis. V usage is TRBV29-1 and J usage is TRBJ2-5, with D tentatively TRBD1 (5 bases). CDR3 sequence (DNA): TGCAGCGTTGAGGCAGGGCCGGGAGAGACCCAGTACTTC. It yields the protein CSVEAGPGETQYF.